This T cell receptor (beta chain) came from a study of blood T cell repertoires in COVID-19. Study details: Acute and convalescent COVID-19 samples came from the United States, Italy and Spain. T cells, B-cell-depleted T cells, or PBMCs supplied cDNA or gDNA.

Original analysis: Reference gene primers were amplified, and this amplification served to estimate nucleated cell counts. TCRdb keeps only in-frame clones here, not all; method: immunoSEQ multiplex PCR. That table furnishes V, J and clone size, whereas the DNA furnished D and trimming. The sample contains approximately 210,000 clones, roughly 87% of which appear only once. The receptor was derived from a man in his forties or fifties with active or convalescent COVID-19. Sequencing was done on a sample of peripheral blood.

The CDR3 loop reads CASSPSGRAFHEQFF. In DNA form, the CDR3 reads TGTGCCAGCAGCCCGAGCGGGAGGGCCTTTCATGAGCAGTTCTTC. The chain is built from TRBV11-3 and TRBJ2-1; 10 nucleotides line up with TRBD2. The CDR3 is made up of 15 amino acids. Germline V gene sequence: CDR1 SGHNT, CDR2 YENEEA. J lost 8 bases, V lost 5 bases, and 9 bases had no gene match. Combining the CDR3 with reference TRBV11-3 and TRBJ2-1 gives the whole variable domain EAGVVQSPRYKIIEKKQPVAFWCNPISGHNTLYWYLQNLGQGPELLIRYENEEAVDDSQLPKDRFSAERLKGVDSTLKIQPAELGDSAVYLCASSPSGRAFHEQFFGPGTRLTVL.